The 9 T cell receptor beta chains given below trace back to one sample, sequenced in a study of T cells in localized non-small cell lung cancer. The assay was immunoSEQ multiplex PCR, and TCRdb's table has in-frame clones only and misses some. Altogether some 13,000 clones are present, about 86% being singletons, with the ten largest covering approximately 20%. Here the sequenced sample was peripheral blood, taken before any cancer treatment. The receptors shown here come from a male donor at least 60 years old with stage I lung adenocarcinoma.

The chain has TRBV6-1 and TRBJ2-2, with D uncertain. The germline CDR1 and CDR2 sequences are MNHNS and SASEGT. There are 13 residues in the CDR3. With 5 bases removed from V and 6 bases from J, the gap between germline ends came to 10 bases. Here the CDR3 reads CASSQTNPGELFF. The CDR3 DNA reads TGTGCCAGCAGTCAAACCAACCCCGGGGAGCTGTTTTTT.

This clone was seen a single time. J is TRBJ2-7 and V is TRBV9; 8 positions match TRBD1. V dropped 0 bases and J dropped 0; count of bases not matched to a gene: 11. Germline loops: CDR1 SGDLS, CDR2 YYNGEE. The CDR3 extends over 18 amino acids. CDR3 sequence (DNA): TGTGCCAGCAGCGTAGGGTTGATGGGGACAGGCGTCTCCTACGAGCAGTACTTC. Amino acid sequence: CASSVGLMGTGVSYEQYF.

The rearrangement links TRBV28 to TRBJ1-3; D is perhaps TRBD1 (6 bases). This CDR3 is built from 13 residues. V was trimmed by 6 bases and J by 4 bases, leaving 10 bases between them. Germline lookup yields CDR1 MDHEN and CDR2 SYDVKM. The CDR3 nucleotides are TGTGCCAGCAGGGCCGGGACAGGAAACACCATATATTTT. Its translation: CASRAGTGNTIYF.

This chain uses TRBV10-1 with TRBJ2-1; 11 nucleotides match TRBD1. From germline, CDR1 is WNHNN and CDR2 SYGVQD (reference sequence). V shed 2 bases, J shed 6 bases, and the junction held 3 bases outside the gene matches. The CDR3 runs to 15 residues. The CDR3 sequence is CASSETGTGGNEQFF. The DNA for the CDR3 is TGCGCCAGCAGTGAGACGGGGACAGGGGGCAATGAGCAGTTCTTC.

This chain links TRBV4-1 with TRBJ1-4; 11 bases align to TRBD1. Trimming removed 4 bases from V and 5 bases from J; junction bases left unmatched: 15. The CDR3 totals 19 residues. Germline V gene sequence: CDR1 MGHRA, CDR2 YSYEKL. CDR3 sequence: CASSRRYVGQGEGNEKLFF. In DNA, the CDR3 is TGCGCCAGCAGCCGCCGATATGTGGGACAGGGGGAAGGGAATGAAAAACTGTTTTTT.

V usage is TRBV4-2 and J usage is TRBJ2-2; D is possibly TRBD1 (5 bases). Between the trimmed V and J ends, which lost 1 base and 7 bases, there was a span of 10 bases. This CDR3 spans 14 amino acids. Germline V gives CDR1 LGHNA, CDR2 YNFKEQ. The CDR3 loop is CASSQVAGNGELFF. CDR3 bases: TGTGCCAGCAGCCAAGTCGCAGGGAACGGGGAGCTGTTTTTT.

The chain is built from TRBV18 and TRBJ1-5; D remains unclear. This CDR3 region has 14 residues. With 0 bases removed from V and 4 bases from J, the gap between germline ends came to 7 bases. Germline assignment: CDR1 KGHSH and CDR2 LQKENI. The CDR3 nucleotides are TGTGCCAGCTCACCACCTAACACTAATCAGCCCCAGCATTTT. It encodes CASSPPNTNQPQHF.

The CDR3 region has the DNA TGTGCCAGCAGCTCACTAGCGGACTCCTACAATGAGCAGTTCTTC. Protein product: CASSSLADSYNEQFF. The V and J genes are TRBV5-6 and TRBJ2-1, with 8 bases that match TRBD2. The CDR3 runs to 15 residues. Germline V gene sequence: CDR1 SGHDT, CDR2 YYEEEE. The junction had 2 bases not matched to a gene; V was cut back by 3 bases and J by 0 bases.

This chain connects TRBV9 to TRBJ1-3; weak D call: TRBD1 (5 bases). Trimming shortened V by 0 bases and J by 0 bases, and 13 bases separated the two germline ends. The CDR3 contains 17 residues. The germline V gene has CDR1 SGDLS and CDR2 YYNGEE. CDR3 DNA sequence: TGTGCCAGCAGCGTAGGAGGAGGGACCTCCTCTGGAAACACCATATATTTT. Amino acids: CASSVGGGTSSGNTIYF.